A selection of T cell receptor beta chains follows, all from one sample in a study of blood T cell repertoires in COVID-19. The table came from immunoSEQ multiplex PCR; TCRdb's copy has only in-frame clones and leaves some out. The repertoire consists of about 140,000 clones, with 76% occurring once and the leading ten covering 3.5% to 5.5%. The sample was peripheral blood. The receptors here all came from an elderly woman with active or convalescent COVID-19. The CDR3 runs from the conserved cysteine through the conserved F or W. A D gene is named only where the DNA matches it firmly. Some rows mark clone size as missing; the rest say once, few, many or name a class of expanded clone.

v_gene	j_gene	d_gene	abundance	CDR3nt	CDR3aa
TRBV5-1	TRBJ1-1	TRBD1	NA	TGCGCCAGCAGAGGGACAGGGTTTAGAACTACTGAAGCTTTCTTT	CASRGTGFRTTEAFF
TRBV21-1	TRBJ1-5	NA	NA	TGTGCCAGCAGCAAGGAAGGACAGAGGTATAGCAATCAGCCCCAGCATTTT	CASSKEGQRYSNQPQHF
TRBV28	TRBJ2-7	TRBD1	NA	TGTGCCAGCAGGTTTCAGGGGGCGGTATACGAGCAGTACTTC	CASRFQGAVYEQYF
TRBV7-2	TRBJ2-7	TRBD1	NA	TGTGCCAGCAGCCGCGGACAGGGGACCTACGAGCAGTACTTC	CASSRGQGTYEQYF
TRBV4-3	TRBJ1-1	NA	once	TGCGCCAGCAGCCCAATGAGAAACACTGAAGCTTTCTTT	CASSPMRNTEAFF
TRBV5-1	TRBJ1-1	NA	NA	TGCGCCAGCAGCCCCGAGGGTCGTACAAATACTGAAGCTTTCTTT	CASSPEGRTNTEAFF
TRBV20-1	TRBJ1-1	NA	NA	TGCAGTGCTACTGACGATCTGACGCTGACAGGTACGGTGGTCACTGAAGCTTTCTTT	CSATDDLTLTGTVVTEAFF
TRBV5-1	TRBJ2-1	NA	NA	TGCGCCAGCAGCTTGGAGGGGCCTCGTGAGCAGTTCTTC	CASSLEGPREQFF
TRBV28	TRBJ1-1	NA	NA	TGTGCCAGCAGTTTTGGACAGTTGAACACTGAAGCTTTCTTT	CASSFGQLNTEAFF
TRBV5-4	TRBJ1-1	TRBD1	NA	TGTGCCAGCAGCAAGGACAGGGGTAAAACTGAAGCTTTCTTT	CASSKDRGKTEAFF
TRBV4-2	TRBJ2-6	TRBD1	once	TGTGCCAGCAGCCAAGTCGGGACAGGGCATGAATTCTCTGGGGCCAACGTCCTGACTTTC	CASSQVGTGHEFSGANVLTF
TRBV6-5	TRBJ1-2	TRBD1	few	TGTGCCAGCAGTTCCGGGACAGGGCATCACTATGGCTACACCTTC	CASSSGTGHHYGYTF
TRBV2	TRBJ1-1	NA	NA	TGTGCCAGCAGGCTGACTGTGAACACTGAAGCTTTCTTT	CASRLTVNTEAFF
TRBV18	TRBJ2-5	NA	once	TGTGCCAGCTCACCACACGGCGGAGCAGAGACCCAGTACTTC	CASSPHGGAETQYF
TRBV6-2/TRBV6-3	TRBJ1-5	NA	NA	TGTGCCAGCAGTTACCTGCCGGGAGAAGGCATCTATAGCAATCAGCCCCAGCATTTT	CASSYLPGEGIYSNQPQHF
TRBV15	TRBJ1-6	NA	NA	TGTGCCACCAGCAGAGATCGGTACAGGGTTGGATCACCCCTCCACTTT	CATSRDRYRVGSPLHF
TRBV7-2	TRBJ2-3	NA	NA	TGTGCCAGCAGCGCTGGACTGAAAACAGATACGCAGTATTTT	CASSAGLKTDTQYF
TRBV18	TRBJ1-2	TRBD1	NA	TGTGCCAGCTCACAGGACAGGGGGGACTATGGCTACACCTTC	CASSQDRGDYGYTF
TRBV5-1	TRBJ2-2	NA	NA	TGCGCCAGCAGGCGGCAGCCGAACACCGGGGAGCTGTTTTTT	CASRRQPNTGELFF
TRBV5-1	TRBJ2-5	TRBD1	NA	TGCGCCAGCGGAAAAAACAGGGGCCTTCAAGAGACCCAGTACTTC	CASGKNRGLQETQYF
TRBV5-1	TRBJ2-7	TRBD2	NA	TGCGCCAGCAGCCCACTCCCCCCTAGCGGGGGGGCCGGAGAGCAGTACTTC	CASSPLPPSGGAGEQYF
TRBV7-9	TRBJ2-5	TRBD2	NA	TGTGCCAGCAGCTGGACTAGCGGGCAAGAGACCCAGTACTTC	CASSWTSGQETQYF
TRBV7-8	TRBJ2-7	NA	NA	TGTGCCAGCAGCTTATTACAGGGAAGAGTGGACGAGCAGTACTTC	CASSLLQGRVDEQYF
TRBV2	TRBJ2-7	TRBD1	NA	TGTGCCAGCAGTGGGATGGACAGGGCAGGACCATACGAGCAGTACTTC	CASSGMDRAGPYEQYF
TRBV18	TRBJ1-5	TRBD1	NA	TGTGCCAGCTCACTCGGGACAGGGAGTCATCAGCCCCAGCATTTT	CASSLGTGSHQPQHF
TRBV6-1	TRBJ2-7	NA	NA	TGTGCCAGCAGTGAAGGAGGATACGGTGCGGGAAGCTCCTACGAGCAGTACTTC	CASSEGGYGAGSSYEQYF
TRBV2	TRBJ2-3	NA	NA	TGTGCCAGCAGGATAACAGGGTGGGGCACAGATACGCAGTATTTT	CASRITGWGTDTQYF
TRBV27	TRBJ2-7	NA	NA	TGTGCCAGCAGTTGGGGAGCCACCTACGAGCAGTACTTC	CASSWGATYEQYF
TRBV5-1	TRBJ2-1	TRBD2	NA	TGCGCCAGCAGCTTGGAGTTACCGGGACTAGCGGGGGGGCCCTACAATGAGCAGTTCTTC	CASSLELPGLAGGPYNEQFF
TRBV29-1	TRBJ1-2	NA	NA	TGCAGCGTTGAATCACCCGGGACATTATATGGCTACACCTTC	CSVESPGTLYGYTF
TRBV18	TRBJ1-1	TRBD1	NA	TGTGCCAGCTCACCGGGACAGAAGAACACTGAAGCTTTCTTT	CASSPGQKNTEAFF
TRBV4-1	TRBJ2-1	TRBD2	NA	TGCGCCAGCAGTCTCGGGAGGAACAATGAGCAGTTCTTC	CASSLGRNNEQFF
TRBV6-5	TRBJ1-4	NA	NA	TGTGCCAGCTGCCAGGACAGACCAACTAATGAAAAACTGTTTTTT	CASCQDRPTNEKLFF
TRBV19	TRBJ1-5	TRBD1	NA	TGTGCCAGTAGGCAGACAGGGAACAATCAGCCCCAGCATTTT	CASRQTGNNQPQHF
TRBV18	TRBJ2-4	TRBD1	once	TGTGCCAGCTCACCGACAACCGGGACAGGGACAAACATTCAGTACTTC	CASSPTTGTGTNIQYF
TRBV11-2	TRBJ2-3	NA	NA	TGTGCCAGCAGCTTTTCCTACACAGATACGCAGTATTTT	CASSFSYTDTQYF
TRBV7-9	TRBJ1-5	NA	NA	TGTGCCAGCAGCTCGGGACAAGGGAGCAATCAGCCCCAGCATTTT	CASSSGQGSNQPQHF